The sequence of this T cell receptor (beta chain) was determined in a study of cytomegalovirus exposure and HLA in healthy donors. The germline V gene has CDR1 LNHDA and CDR2 SQIVND (reference sequence). This CDR3 contains 14 residues. Trimming took 6 bases from V and 3 from J, leaving 12 bases between them. As for this clone: Antigen unknown.

The study ran its PCR with 60 Vbeta and 13 Jbeta primers. Method: immunoSEQ multiplex PCR; TCRdb's copy keeps in-frame clones and lacks some. The profile shows around 180,000 clones, over 75% of them singletons. Study observations and caveats: While the bulk of TCR sequences proved rare, some public TCRs turned up in many donors. Three CMV-associated chains were confirmed in vitro to be specific for CMV antigens. Most likely, a cluster of highly shared sequence variants arose as a sequencing artifact. HLA alleles showed associations with around 15,000 TCR beta sequences in a later analysis, at a 0.05 false discovery rate.

This sequence joins TRBV19 and TRBJ2-1; maybe TRBD2 (6 bases). The specimen sequenced was PBMCs. This sequence was found in a woman aged 45-65 years in good health and CMV-seronegative. CDR3 nucleotide sequence: TGTGCCAGTAGCAAAAGCGGGTTCTACAATGAGCAGTTCTTC. Translated: CASSKSGFYNEQFF.